The clone carrying this T cell receptor (beta chain) appeared a few times. No antigen is known for it. The data stem from a study of T-cell reconstitution after alpha-beta-depleted transplantation in children. Study-wide findings and caveats: As was reported, about two months after transplant, alpha-beta T cells came from several hundred expanded graft clones. Newly generated T cells supplied most T-cell counts and diversity one year post-transplant. Some patients' high day-60 TCRbeta diversity was attributed to recipient cells surviving conditioning.

Unique molecular identifiers were incorporated when the TCRbeta library was constructed. Each CDR3 protein is one row after TCRdb ran MiXCR on the PCR reads. The repertoire holds some 300,000 distinct CDR3 sequences, with around 10% as singletons. Germline V lookup: CDR1 MDHEN, CDR2 SYDVKM. The CDR3 has 14 amino acids. Trimming cost V 3 bases and J 5 bases, with 12 bases left between them. V and J are TRBV28 and TRBJ2-3; D gene ambiguous. The sequence was collected from a boy under three years old with acute myeloid leukemia, due to receive a stem cell transplant. The sample in question was PBMCs, obtained before TCRalphabeta/CD19-depleted stem cell transplant. CDR3: CASSFTLTQDTQYF. CDR3 coding DNA: TGTGCCAGCAGTTTCACACTTACACAAGATACGCAGTATTTT.